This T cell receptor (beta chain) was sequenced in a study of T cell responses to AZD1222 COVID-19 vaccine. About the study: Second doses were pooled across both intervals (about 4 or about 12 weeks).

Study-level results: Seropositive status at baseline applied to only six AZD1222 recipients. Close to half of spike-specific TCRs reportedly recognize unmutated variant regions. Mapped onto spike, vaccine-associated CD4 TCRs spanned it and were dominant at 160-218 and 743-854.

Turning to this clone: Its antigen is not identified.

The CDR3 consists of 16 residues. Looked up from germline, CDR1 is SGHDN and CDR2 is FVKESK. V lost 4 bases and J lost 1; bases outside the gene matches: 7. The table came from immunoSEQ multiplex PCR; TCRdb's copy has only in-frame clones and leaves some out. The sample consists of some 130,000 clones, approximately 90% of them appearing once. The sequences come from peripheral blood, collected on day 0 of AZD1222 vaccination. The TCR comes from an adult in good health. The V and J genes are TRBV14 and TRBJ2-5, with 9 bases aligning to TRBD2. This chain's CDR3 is CASSPRAGGFQETQYF. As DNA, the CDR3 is TGTGCCAGCAGCCCTCGAGCGGGGGGTTTCCAAGAGACCCAGTACTTC. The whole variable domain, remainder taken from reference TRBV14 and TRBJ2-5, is EAGVTQFPSHSVIEKGQTVTLRCDPISGHDNLYWYRRVMGKEIKFLLHFVKESKQDESGMPNNRFLAERTGGTYSTLKVQPAELEDSGVYFCASSPRAGGFQETQYFGPGTRLLVL.